A selection of T cell receptor beta chains follows, all from one sample in a study of CD8 T cells in ankylosing spondylitis. From the 5' RACE reads, TCRdb called clonotypes with MiXCR, one entry per CDR3 protein. There are 150,000 to 200,000 distinct CDR3 sequences in the sample; approximately 13% occur only once, and 11% lies in the top ten. Sequences were obtained from blood, either unsorted or a sorted T cell fraction (not recorded which). The receptors here all came from a female donor with ankylosing spondylitis or in good health (not recorded which). The CDR3 runs from the conserved cysteine through the conserved F or W. Each record gives: D gene, V gene, clone size, J gene, CDR3 protein, CDR3 DNA. The D gene is left open where the match is weak. A row's size may be missing; if present it is once, few, many or a size class.

d_call: -; v_call: TRBV6-1; clone_size: -; j_call: TRBJ1-5; cdr3_aa: CASSPGGGAEPQHF; cdr3_nt: TGTGCCAGCAGTCCCGGGGGAGGCGCGGAGCCCCAGCATTTT
d_call: -; v_call: TRBV14; clone_size: -; j_call: TRBJ1-1; cdr3_aa: CASSLGLFGLTEAFF; cdr3_nt: TGTGCCAGCAGCCTAGGGCTCTTCGGGTTAACTGAAGCTTTCTTT
d_call: -; v_call: TRBV19; clone_size: many; j_call: TRBJ1-5; cdr3_aa: CASRSGLLTDQPQHF; cdr3_nt: TGTGCCAGTAGAAGTGGACTGCTCACAGATCAGCCCCAGCATTTT
d_call: TRBD1; v_call: TRBV11-2; clone_size: -; j_call: TRBJ2-7; cdr3_aa: CASSPLQSRTGAKREQYF; cdr3_nt: TGTGCCAGCAGCCCTCTACAGAGTCGGACAGGGGCCAAGAGGGAGCAGTACTTC
d_call: -; v_call: TRBV28; clone_size: many; j_call: TRBJ2-2; cdr3_aa: CASSQGGRDTGELFF; cdr3_nt: TGTGCCAGCAGCCAGGGGGGTAGGGACACCGGGGAGCTGTTTTTT
d_call: -; v_call: TRBV15; clone_size: many; j_call: TRBJ1-1; cdr3_aa: CATSRLLGNTEAFF; cdr3_nt: TGTGCCACCAGCAGGCTATTAGGAAACACTGAAGCTTTCTTT
d_call: -; v_call: TRBV6-2/TRBV6-3; clone_size: -; j_call: TRBJ1-3; cdr3_aa: CATTGFNRNTIYF; cdr3_nt: TGTGCCACCACGGGTTTCAACCGCAACACCATATATTTT
d_call: -; v_call: TRBV5-5; clone_size: -; j_call: TRBJ1-6; cdr3_aa: CASRPGTLSSYNSPLHF; cdr3_nt: TGTGCCAGCAGACCCGGGACGTTGAGCTCCTATAATTCACCCCTCCACTTT
d_call: -; v_call: TRBV29-1; clone_size: -; j_call: TRBJ2-5; cdr3_aa: CSAQRDGGVGWTQYF; cdr3_nt: TGCAGCGCCCAAAGGGACGGGGGAGTGGGTTGGACCCAGTACTTC
d_call: TRBD2; v_call: TRBV28; clone_size: -; j_call: TRBJ2-1; cdr3_aa: CASRPTPPSGSIDNEQFF; cdr3_nt: TGTGCCAGCAGGCCGACCCCCCCAAGCGGGAGTATCGACAATGAGCAGTTCTTC
d_call: -; v_call: TRBV30; clone_size: -; j_call: TRBJ2-7; cdr3_aa: CAWTEGYEQYF; cdr3_nt: TGTGCCTGGACAGAAGGCTACGAGCAGTACTTC
d_call: -; v_call: TRBV5-1; clone_size: -; j_call: TRBJ1-2; cdr3_aa: CASSLQGIGGYTF; cdr3_nt: TGCGCCAGCAGCTTACAGGGAATCGGGGGCTACACCTTC
d_call: TRBD2; v_call: TRBV7-2; clone_size: many; j_call: TRBJ2-7; cdr3_aa: CASSRDYQSEQYF; cdr3_nt: TGTGCCAGCAGCAGGGACTACCAGAGCGAGCAGTACTTC
d_call: -; v_call: TRBV9; clone_size: many; j_call: TRBJ2-7; cdr3_aa: CASSGRDRNYEQYF; cdr3_nt: TGTGCCAGCAGCGGCCGGGACCGCAACTACGAGCAGTACTTC
d_call: TRBD1; v_call: TRBV7-2; clone_size: few; j_call: TRBJ1-4; cdr3_aa: CASSLALGLDRGGTNEKLFF; cdr3_nt: TGTGCCAGCAGCTTAGCCTTAGGATTGGACAGGGGTGGGACTAATGAAAAACTGTTTTTT
d_call: -; v_call: TRBV5-1; clone_size: many; j_call: TRBJ2-7; cdr3_aa: CASSLNGYEQYF; cdr3_nt: TGCGCCAGCAGCTTGAACGGGTACGAGCAGTACTTC
d_call: -; v_call: TRBV7-9; clone_size: -; j_call: TRBJ2-5; cdr3_aa: CASSFDRKAQYF; cdr3_nt: TGTGCCAGCAGCTTCGACAGGAAGGCCCAGTACTTC
d_call: TRBD1; v_call: TRBV29-1; clone_size: many; j_call: TRBJ2-7; cdr3_aa: CSVGLQGAYEQYF; cdr3_nt: TGCAGCGTTGGGCTGCAGGGGGCCTACGAGCAGTACTTC
d_call: -; v_call: TRBV7-3; clone_size: -; j_call: TRBJ1-1; cdr3_aa: CASSLTSGNTEAFF; cdr3_nt: TGTGCCAGCAGCTTAACGTCCGGAAACACTGAAGCTTTCTTT
d_call: TRBD2; v_call: TRBV20-1; clone_size: -; j_call: TRBJ2-2; cdr3_aa: CSAGTSGNTGELFF; cdr3_nt: TGCAGTGCTGGGACTAGCGGGAACACCGGGGAGCTGTTTTTT
d_call: -; v_call: TRBV5-5; clone_size: many; j_call: TRBJ1-5; cdr3_aa: CASSPSMGYQPQHF; cdr3_nt: TGTGCCAGCAGCCCCTCCATGGGGTATCAGCCCCAGCATTTT
d_call: TRBD2; v_call: TRBV6-1; clone_size: few; j_call: TRBJ2-7; cdr3_aa: CASSRLAYGDEQYF; cdr3_nt: TGTGCCAGCAGTAGACTAGCCTACGGGGATGAGCAGTACTTC
d_call: -; v_call: TRBV12-3/TRBV12-4; clone_size: many; j_call: TRBJ1-5; cdr3_aa: CASSLASGPPNQPQHF; cdr3_nt: TGTGCCAGCAGTTTAGCATCGGGACCCCCGAATCAGCCCCAGCATTTT
d_call: -; v_call: TRBV9; clone_size: many; j_call: TRBJ2-5; cdr3_aa: CASSVAVRETQYF; cdr3_nt: TGTGCCAGCAGCGTAGCTGTCCGGGAGACCCAGTACTTC
d_call: TRBD1; v_call: TRBV29-1; clone_size: many; j_call: TRBJ1-1; cdr3_aa: CTGVSQGGTEAFF; cdr3_nt: TGTACCGGAGTCTCCCAGGGGGGTACTGAAGCTTTCTTT
d_call: -; v_call: TRBV29-1; clone_size: many; j_call: TRBJ2-5; cdr3_aa: CSVERGETQYF; cdr3_nt: TGCAGCGTTGAAAGGGGGGAGACCCAGTACTTC
d_call: -; v_call: TRBV6-5; clone_size: many; j_call: TRBJ2-1; cdr3_aa: CASSRDNEQFF; cdr3_nt: TGTGCCAGCAGTAGGGACAATGAGCAGTTCTTC
d_call: -; v_call: TRBV20-1; clone_size: many; j_call: TRBJ2-7; cdr3_aa: CSARSPSTASYEQYF; cdr3_nt: TGCAGTGCTAGATCCCCCTCGACAGCTTCGTACGAGCAGTACTTC
d_call: TRBD1; v_call: TRBV27; clone_size: many; j_call: TRBJ1-2; cdr3_aa: CASSRNEPGQGGGYTF; cdr3_nt: TGTGCCAGCAGTCGGAATGAACCGGGACAGGGAGGTGGCTACACCTTC
d_call: -; v_call: TRBV6-1; clone_size: -; j_call: TRBJ2-5; cdr3_aa: CASNGDSPETQYF; cdr3_nt: TGTGCGTCCAACGGGGACTCCCCAGAGACCCAGTACTTC
d_call: -; v_call: TRBV14; clone_size: many; j_call: TRBJ2-1; cdr3_aa: CASRTSGGVPYNEQFF; cdr3_nt: TGTGCCAGCAGAACCAGCGGAGGGGTACCGTACAATGAGCAGTTCTTC
d_call: -; v_call: TRBV4-1; clone_size: -; j_call: TRBJ1-4; cdr3_aa: CASSQAWGSTNEKLFF; cdr3_nt: TGCGCCAGCAGCCAAGCCTGGGGTTCTACTAATGAAAAACTGTTTTTT
d_call: -; v_call: TRBV12-3/TRBV12-4; clone_size: few; j_call: TRBJ1-6; cdr3_aa: CASSLGRWLADSPLHF; cdr3_nt: TGTGCCAGCAGTTTAGGGAGGTGGTTGGCGGATTCACCCCTCCACTTT
d_call: -; v_call: TRBV4-3; clone_size: many; j_call: TRBJ2-3; cdr3_aa: CASSHKSVGRECTDTQYF; cdr3_nt: TGCGCCAGCAGCCACAAGTCTGTGGGGCGGGAATGCACAGATACGCAGTATTTT
d_call: TRBD1; v_call: TRBV7-8; clone_size: many; j_call: TRBJ1-4; cdr3_aa: CASSRGGQGNEKLFF; cdr3_nt: TGTGCCAGCAGTAGAGGGGGACAGGGGAATGAAAAACTGTTTTTT
d_call: -; v_call: TRBV20-1; clone_size: many; j_call: TRBJ2-5; cdr3_aa: CSATPSVTGPWGGQETQYF; cdr3_nt: TGCAGTGCTACCCCGTCCGTGACAGGCCCCTGGGGGGGGCAAGAGACCCAGTACTTC
d_call: -; v_call: TRBV12-3/TRBV12-4; clone_size: many; j_call: TRBJ1-1; cdr3_aa: CASSLGEPEAFF; cdr3_nt: TGTGCCAGCAGTTTGGGGGAGCCGGAAGCTTTCTTT
d_call: -; v_call: TRBV4-3; clone_size: many; j_call: TRBJ2-1; cdr3_aa: CASSQALRPSNEQFF; cdr3_nt: TGCGCCAGCAGCCAAGCGTTGCGGCCATCCAATGAGCAGTTCTTC
d_call: -; v_call: TRBV7-2; clone_size: -; j_call: TRBJ2-1; cdr3_aa: CASSLRGATNYNEQFF; cdr3_nt: TGTGCCAGCAGCTTAAGGGGAGCAACTAACTACAATGAGCAGTTCTTC
d_call: TRBD1; v_call: TRBV28; clone_size: many; j_call: TRBJ2-3; cdr3_aa: CASSLPRPGTGASTDTQYF; cdr3_nt: TGTGCCAGCAGTTTACCCCGTCCCGGGACAGGGGCAAGCACAGATACGCAGTATTTT
d_call: -; v_call: TRBV5-1; clone_size: few; j_call: TRBJ2-4; cdr3_aa: CASSFESAKNIQYF; cdr3_nt: TGCGCCAGCAGCTTTGAGAGCGCCAAAAACATTCAGTACTTC
d_call: TRBD1; v_call: TRBV20-1; clone_size: many; j_call: TRBJ1-5; cdr3_aa: CSAELRGDSNQPQHF; cdr3_nt: TGCAGTGCGGAACTCAGGGGGGATAGCAATCAGCCCCAGCATTTT
d_call: -; v_call: TRBV6-5; clone_size: many; j_call: TRBJ1-2; cdr3_aa: CASSYNGDGYTF; cdr3_nt: TGTGCCAGCAGTTACAATGGGGATGGCTACACCTTC
d_call: -; v_call: TRBV7-2; clone_size: -; j_call: TRBJ2-5; cdr3_aa: CASSLCGNQETQYF; cdr3_nt: TGTGCCAGCAGCTTATGCGGGAACCAAGAGACCCAGTACTTC
d_call: -; v_call: TRBV5-6; clone_size: -; j_call: TRBJ2-5; cdr3_aa: CASSVSGTQETQYF; cdr3_nt: TGTGCCAGCAGCGTCTCAGGGACCCAAGAGACCCAGTACTTC